This T cell receptor beta chain was identified in a study of identical twins. The CDR3 consists of 14 residues. The germline V gene encodes CDR1 SGHRS and CDR2 YFSETQ. V lost 4 bases to trimming and J lost 7 bases, with 15 bases between them. This clonotype has a count of ten or more. Each CDR3 protein is one row after TCRdb ran MiXCR on the 5' RACE reads. The sample shows a few hundred thousand distinct CDR3 sequences, roughly 9% of them seen only once. Sequenced: naive T cells sorted from blood. The sequence came from a woman aged 45-59 years in good health. The chain employs TRBV5-1 and TRBJ2-1, with D possibly matching TRBD2 (5 bases). CDR3 loop: CASSLPSGINEQFF. CDR3 bases: TGCGCCAGCAGCCTCCCATCCGGGATAAATGAGCAGTTCTTC.